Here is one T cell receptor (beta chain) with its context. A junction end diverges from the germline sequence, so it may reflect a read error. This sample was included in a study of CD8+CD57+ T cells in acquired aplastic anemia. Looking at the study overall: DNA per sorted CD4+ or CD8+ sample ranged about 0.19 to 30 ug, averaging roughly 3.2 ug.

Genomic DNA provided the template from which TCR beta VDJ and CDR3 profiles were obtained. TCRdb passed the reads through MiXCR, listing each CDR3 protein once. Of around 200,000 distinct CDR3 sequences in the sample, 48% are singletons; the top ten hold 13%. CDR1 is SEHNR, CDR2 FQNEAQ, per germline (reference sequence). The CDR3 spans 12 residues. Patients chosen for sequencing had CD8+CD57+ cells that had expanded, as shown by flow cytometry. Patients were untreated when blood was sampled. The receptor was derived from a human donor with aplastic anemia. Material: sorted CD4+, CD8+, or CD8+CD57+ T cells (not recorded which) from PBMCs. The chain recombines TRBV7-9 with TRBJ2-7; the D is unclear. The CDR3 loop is CASSLDVYGQYF. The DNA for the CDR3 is TGTGCCAGCAGCCTGGACGTCTACGGGCAGTACTTC.